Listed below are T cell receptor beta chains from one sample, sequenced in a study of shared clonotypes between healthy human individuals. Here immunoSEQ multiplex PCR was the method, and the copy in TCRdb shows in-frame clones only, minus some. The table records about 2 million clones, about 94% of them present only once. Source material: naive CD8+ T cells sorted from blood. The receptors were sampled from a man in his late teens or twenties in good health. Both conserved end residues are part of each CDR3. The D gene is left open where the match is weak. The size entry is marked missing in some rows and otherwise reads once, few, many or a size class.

TGTGCCAGTGGCCCAAACTACGAGCAGTACTTC	CASGPNYEQYF	NA	TRBV19	NA	TRBJ2-7
TGTGCCAGCAGTTTGCTAAGGACTAGCGGGAGCTTGAATGAGCAGTTCTTC	CASSLLRTSGSLNEQFF	TRBD2	TRBV27	NA	TRBJ2-1
TGTGCCAGCAGTTTTGGGGGGCTGGGGAACACTGAAGCTTTCTTT	CASSFGGLGNTEAFF	NA	TRBV27	NA	TRBJ1-1
TGTGCCACCAGCGAAGAAGGGCTCTTGAACACTGAAGCTTTCTTT	CATSEEGLLNTEAFF	NA	TRBV15	NA	TRBJ1-1
TGCGCCAGCAGCTACCCCACTGGACAGCCCGAGGGCTATGGCTACACCTTC	CASSYPTGQPEGYGYTF	NA	TRBV4-3	NA	TRBJ1-2
TGTGCCAGCAGTTACGGACAGGGGGCCGATACGCAGTATTTT	CASSYGQGADTQYF	TRBD1	TRBV27	NA	TRBJ2-3
TGTGCCAGCAGCTCTCCGGGACTAGATGGGCAAGAGACCCAGTACTTC	CASSSPGLDGQETQYF	TRBD2	TRBV7-2	NA	TRBJ2-5
TGTGCCAGCAGTCTGGGACTAGCCTACGAGCAGTACTTC	CASSLGLAYEQYF	TRBD2	TRBV27	NA	TRBJ2-7
TGCAGCGTTGAGGGCCTTACGGGAGGCAGTTACAATGAGCAGTTCTTC	CSVEGLTGGSYNEQFF	TRBD2	TRBV29-1	NA	TRBJ2-1
TGTGCCAGCAGCTTGGGGGTTGTGGAGGATTATAATTCACCCCTCCACTTT	CASSLGVVEDYNSPLHF	NA	TRBV5-4	NA	TRBJ1-6
TGTGCCAGCAGCTTAGGAAAAAACGAGCAGTACTTC	CASSLGKNEQYF	NA	TRBV11-2	NA	TRBJ2-7
TGTGCCAGCAGTTACTCTGGACTAGTGGCAAACAATGAGCAGTTCTTC	CASSYSGLVANNEQFF	TRBD2	TRBV6-5	NA	TRBJ2-1
TGTGCCAGCAGCTGGGGAAACGCGGGAGAGACCCAGTACTTC	CASSWGNAGETQYF	NA	TRBV5-8	NA	TRBJ2-5
TGTGCCATCAGTGACGGACAGGGCGGAGAAGCTTTCTTT	CAISDGQGGEAFF	TRBD1	TRBV10-3	NA	TRBJ1-1
TGCGCCAGCAGCTCGCTAGCGGGGGGGTTAGACCTCGCCTACGAGCAGTACTTC	CASSSLAGGLDLAYEQYF	TRBD2	TRBV5-1	NA	TRBJ2-7
TGTGCCAGCAGTTTAACGTTAGGCAACATCCCGAACACTGAAGCTTTCTTT	CASSLTLGNIPNTEAFF	NA	TRBV27	NA	TRBJ1-1
TGTGCCAGCAGCTTATGGCGGGAGGACTCCTACAATGAGCAGTTCTTC	CASSLWREDSYNEQFF	TRBD2	TRBV7-8	NA	TRBJ2-1
TGTGCCAGCAGCTTAGCGCAGGGAGACTTGGATGAGCAGTTCTTC	CASSLAQGDLDEQFF	NA	TRBV7-6	NA	TRBJ2-1
TGTGCCAGCAGCACCCAGGGGGCGGAGATGGAGACCCAGTACTTC	CASSTQGAEMETQYF	TRBD1	TRBV7-9	NA	TRBJ2-5
TGCGCCAGCAGCCAAGATCTGGCAGCGCTAGCGGGAGATGAATCCTACAATGAGCAGTTCTTC	CASSQDLAALAGDESYNEQFF	TRBD2	TRBV4-3	NA	TRBJ2-1
TGTGCCAGCAGTTACGAGCCCTCTGGGGCCAACGTCCTGACTTTC	CASSYEPSGANVLTF	NA	TRBV6-6	NA	TRBJ2-6
TGTGCCAGCAATGGGGGACAGGGAACAACTAATGAAAAACTGTTTTTT	CASNGGQGTTNEKLFF	TRBD1	TRBV9	NA	TRBJ1-4
TGTGCCAGCAGTGAAGCGCCCGGCAGGGCCGACACTGAAGCTTTCTTT	CASSEAPGRADTEAFF	NA	TRBV2	NA	TRBJ1-1
TGTGCCAGCAGCGTAGGACTAGCGGGACCTGAGCAGTTCTTC	CASSVGLAGPEQFF	TRBD2	TRBV9	NA	TRBJ2-1
TGTGCCAGCAGCTTAGTCCGGACAGGGCTTGATACGCAGTATTTT	CASSLVRTGLDTQYF	TRBD1	TRBV11-2	NA	TRBJ2-3
TGTGCCAGCAGCTCCGGGACAGGCCTCTCTGGGGCCAACGTCCTGACTTTC	CASSSGTGLSGANVLTF	TRBD1	TRBV5-6	NA	TRBJ2-6
TGTGCCAGCAGCTTAGAACTAGCGGAAGAGACCCAGTACTTC	CASSLELAEETQYF	TRBD2	TRBV7-6	NA	TRBJ2-5
TGTGCCAGCAGCGTAGGCAGTAGCGGGGTCGGGGAGACCCAGTACTTC	CASSVGSSGVGETQYF	TRBD2	TRBV9	NA	TRBJ2-5
TGCGCCAGCAGCGATCTCCCCTGCCCCCTTACGCTCGAGCAGTACTTC	CASSDLPCPLTLEQYF	NA	TRBV4-3	NA	TRBJ2-7
TGTGCCTGGAGCGGAATGGTACACTACCACTCCTACGAGCAGTACTTC	CAWSGMVHYHSYEQYF	NA	TRBV30	once	TRBJ2-7
TGTGCCAGCAGCTTGGCGACAGGGGGTTTCGGGGAGCTGTTTTTT	CASSLATGGFGELFF	TRBD1	TRBV5-4	NA	TRBJ2-2
TGTGCCAGCAGCTATCAAGAGACCCAGTACTTC	CASSYQETQYF	NA	TRBV11-2	NA	TRBJ2-5
TGCGCCAGCAGCGGACAGGGGCCACCCCTCCACTTT	CASSGQGPPLHF	TRBD1	TRBV4-1	NA	TRBJ1-6
TGTGCCAGCAGTGGTTGGTCACAGGGCTACGAGCAGTACTTC	CASSGWSQGYEQYF	NA	TRBV6-1	once	TRBJ2-7
TGTGCCAGCAGTCCTAGACTAGCGGGGCGGGGCACAGATACGCAGTATTTT	CASSPRLAGRGTDTQYF	TRBD2	TRBV27	NA	TRBJ2-3
TGTGCCAGCAGGGAAACAGGGGAACTTATCTCTGGCTACACCTTC	CASRETGELISGYTF	TRBD1	TRBV27	NA	TRBJ1-2
TGTGCCAGCAGTTTGGCTGATGAGCAGTTCTTC	CASSLADEQFF	NA	TRBV28	NA	TRBJ2-1
TGCGCCAGCACGTTTGGACTAGCGGGAGCCCTCTCCTACAATGAGCAGTTCTTC	CASTFGLAGALSYNEQFF	TRBD2	TRBV5-1	NA	TRBJ2-1
TGTGCCAGCAGTTTATCGACTGGCACAGATACGCAGTATTTT	CASSLSTGTDTQYF	NA	TRBV28	NA	TRBJ2-3
TGTGCCAGCACTAAATCGGGAGGGGGGGGCACAGATACGCAGTATTTT	CASTKSGGGGTDTQYF	TRBD2	TRBV7-9	NA	TRBJ2-3
TGTGCCAGCAGCGTAGATTCCGGCGGGGAGCTGTTTTTT	CASSVDSGGELFF	NA	TRBV9	NA	TRBJ2-2
TGTGCTAGTGGTTCCCCGGGCGGAGACAATGAGCAGTTCTTC	CASGSPGGDNEQFF	NA	TRBV12-5	NA	TRBJ2-1
TGTGCCAGCAGTTTTCGTCGATACGAGCAGTACTTC	CASSFRRYEQYF	NA	TRBV28	NA	TRBJ2-7
TGTGCCAGCAGCCAACCTCACAGGGATGGGGCCTACGAGCAGTACTTC	CASSQPHRDGAYEQYF	NA	TRBV16	NA	TRBJ2-7
TGTGCCAGCAGCTGGGGGACTTCCAATGAGCAGTTCTTC	CASSWGTSNEQFF	NA	TRBV5-5	NA	TRBJ2-1
TGTGCCAGCAGCTTAACCTCCATCACTGAAGCTTTCTTT	CASSLTSITEAFF	NA	TRBV13	NA	TRBJ1-1
TGTGCCTGGGGAAGTGGGACCTACGAGCAGTACTTC	CAWGSGTYEQYF	NA	TRBV30	NA	TRBJ2-7
TGTGCCTGGAGTGGAGAGAACACCGGGGAGCTGTTTTTT	CAWSGENTGELFF	NA	TRBV30	NA	TRBJ2-2